In this sample, the clone carrying this TCR beta chain turned up many times. The data derive from a study of T cells in Graves' hyperthyroidism and ophthalmopathy. Amplification yielded TCR beta CDR3 regions, with RNA transcripts as the source. HTBI primers were employed in a first-round RT-PCR of the TCR CDR3. TCRdb re-called the multiplex PCR reads with MiXCR, one entry per CDR3 protein. Altogether 700,000 or so distinct CDR3 sequences are present, roughly 15% being singletons, with the ten largest covering under 9.5%. The V gene's germline CDR1 is SGHAT and CDR2 FQNNGV. Trimming shortened V by 5 bases and J by 2 bases, and 8 bases separated the two germline ends. The CDR3 contains 13 residues.

The sequenced sample consisted of blood. This receptor was taken from a man between 18 and 35 years old with Graves' hyperthyroidism. The chain employs TRBV11-2 and TRBJ2-3; the D gene is possibly TRBD2 (6 bases). CDR3 DNA sequence: TGTGCCAGCAGCGGGGGGTTCACAGATACGCAGTATTTT. It translates to CASSGGFTDTQYF.